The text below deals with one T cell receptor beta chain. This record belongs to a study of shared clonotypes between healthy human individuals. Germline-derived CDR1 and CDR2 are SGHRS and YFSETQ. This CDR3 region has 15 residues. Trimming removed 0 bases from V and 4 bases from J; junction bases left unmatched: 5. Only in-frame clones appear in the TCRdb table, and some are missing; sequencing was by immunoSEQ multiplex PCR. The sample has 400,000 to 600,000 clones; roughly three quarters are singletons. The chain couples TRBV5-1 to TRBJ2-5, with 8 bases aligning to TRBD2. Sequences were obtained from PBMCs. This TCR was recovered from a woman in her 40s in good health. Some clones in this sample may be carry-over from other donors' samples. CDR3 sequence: CASSLGRGGRETQYF. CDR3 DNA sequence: TGCGCCAGCAGCTTGGGCCGGGGGGGCCGAGAGACCCAGTACTTC. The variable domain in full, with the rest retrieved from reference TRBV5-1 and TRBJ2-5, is KAGVTQTPRYLIKTRGQQVTLSCSPISGHRSVSWYQQTPGQGLQFLFEYFSETQRNKGNFPGRFSGRQFSNSRSEMNVSTLELGDSALYLCASSLGRGGRETQYFGPGTRLLVL.